This T cell receptor beta chain emerged from a study of blood T cell repertoires in COVID-19. Study-wide context: Samples taken during acute and convalescent COVID-19 were collected in the United States, Italy and Spain. PBMCs, B-cell-depleted T cells, or T cells were the source of the cDNA or gDNA that made up the material.

The ends were cut back, 1 base at V and 6 bases at J, with 13 bases in the middle. The germline V gene encodes CDR1 SGHVS and CDR2 FQNEAQ. This CDR3 is 14 amino acids long. As processed by the authors: Amplifying reference gene primers gave estimates of nucleated cell counts. The method was immunoSEQ multiplex PCR; TCRdb's version includes in-frame clones alone and lacks a portion of them. That table supplies the V and J calls and clone size; D and trimming were determined from the DNA. This table holds about 170,000 clones, around 67% found once. Sequenced material: peripheral blood. The chain joins TRBV7-8 to TRBJ2-7; D might be TRBD2 (6 bases). The receptor's source is a woman aged 80 or over with acute or convalescent COVID-19. The CDR3 reads CASSLVGTRPEQYF. CDR3 coding DNA: TGTGCCAGCAGCTTAGTGGGGACTCGGCCCGAGCAGTACTTC.